This TCR beta chain was found in a study of blood T cells in healthy people across ages. Trimming left V 3 bases short and J 7 bases short, with 10 bases between. The CDR3 is 13 residues long. Germline loops: CDR1 SGHRS, CDR2 YFSETQ. Study outcomes and limitations: Investigators treated diversity estimates from one million T cells as underestimates. More naive CD4+ cells and higher diversity were found in long-lived than in aged donors.

Of note for this clonotype: Its antigen is still unknown.

A second PCR of about 6 to 11 cycles used a sample-barcoded 5' primer and a J-beta primer mix. TCRdb recomputed calls from the 5' RACE reads with MiXCR, one row per CDR3 protein. Of 1,800,000 or so distinct CDR3 sequences listed, approximately 40% are singletons. V usage is TRBV5-1 and J usage is TRBJ2-2, with D hard to call. Sequenced input: blood. The source is a human donor in good health. In nucleotides, the CDR3 is TGCGCCAGCAGCTACGACAACTTCGGGGAGCTGTTTTTT. Protein product: CASSYDNFGELFF.